The subject of this entry is one TCR beta chain. Its matching antigen is unknown. Per the germline V gene, CDR1 is SGHVS and CDR2 is FNYEAQ. The V gene end was trimmed by 5 bases and the J gene end by 1 base; junction bases not matched to a gene: 4. The CDR3 contains 14 residues. A universal primer site was added by template switching, and unique molecular identifiers were carried by the cDNA. In TCRdb, the 5' RACE reads were re-called with MiXCR into one record per CDR3 protein. The sample has about 240,000 distinct CDR3 sequences; about 10% are singletons. This sample was included in a study of identical twins. Whole-study results and caveats: Fewer insertions marked abundant cord blood beta clonotypes; young adult naive trended weakly, memory not at all. Cross-sectional statistics, not tracking of the same donors, supported the conclusions.

Healthy Caucasian donors formed the entire cohort. This rearrangement joins TRBV7-6 to TRBJ1-1, with 7 bases fitting TRBD1. Specimen: memory T cells sorted from blood. This receptor was taken from a man aged 50 or older in good health. The CDR3 sequence is CASSRGQTNTEAFF. The CDR3 DNA reads as TGTGCCAGCAGCCGGGGACAGACGAACACTGAAGCTTTCTTT.